This entry lists 10 T cell receptor beta chains sequenced from one sample in a study of T cell repertoires in cytomegalovirus infection. Their antigens remain unidentified. Each CDR3 protein is one row after TCRdb ran MiXCR on the reads. The repertoire consists of about 770,000 distinct CDR3 sequences, with under 35% occurring once and the leading ten covering under 15%. Sequenced material: cultured CD8+ T cells from PBMCs, taken from culture after CMV antigen stimulation. These receptors originate from a human donor in good health (CMV status not recorded). Some clones in this sample may be carry-over from other donors' samples.

The chain has TRBV27 and TRBJ2-7; 9 bases line up with TRBD2. Germline V lookup: CDR1 MNHEY, CDR2 SMNVEV (reference sequence). This CDR3 has 15 residues. Trimming cost V 5 bases and J 3 bases; bases outside gene matches: 8. In nucleotides, the CDR3 is TGTGCCAGCAGTCCATTAGCGGGGGCTAACTACGAGCAGTACTTC. Translating it yields CASSPLAGANYEQYF.

The chain is built from TRBV27 and TRBJ1-1; 8 bases line up with TRBD1. In germline, CDR1 is MNHEY, CDR2 SMNVEV (reference sequence). V dropped 5 bases and J dropped 4; count of bases not matched to a gene: 6. This CDR3 has 14 residues. CDR3 sequence reads: CASSPQGALTEAFF. The CDR3 DNA follows: TGTGCCAGCAGTCCCCAGGGGGCGCTCACTGAAGCTTTCTTT.

To note about this clonotype: One end of the junction varies from germline; a read error may be responsible. This chain connects TRBV7-6 to TRBJ1-1, with D maybe TRBD1 (6 bases). Germline CDR1 is SGHVS and CDR2 is FNYEAQ. CDR3 length: 15 amino acids. The DNA for the CDR3 is TGTGCCAGCAACTTAAGGGCAGGGGAGAACACTGAAGCTTTCTTT. It specifies CASNLRAGENTEAFF. The full variable domain, rest sourced from reference TRBV7-6 and TRBJ1-1, is GAGVSQSPRYKVTKRGQDVALRCDPISGHVSLYWYRQALGQGPEFLTYFNYEAQQDKSGLPNDRFSAERPEGSISTLTIQRTEQRDSAMYRCASNLRAGENTEAFFGQGTRLTVV.

This chain connects TRBV7-6 to TRBJ2-1; unclear D gene. The CDR3 sequence is 14 residues long. Germline V lookup: CDR1 SGHVS, CDR2 FNYEAQ. The ends were cut back, 7 bases at V and 9 bases at J, with 19 bases in the middle. CDR3 nucleotides: TGTGCCAGCAACCCAAAATTAGGCTTGCTTGAGCAGTTCTTC. Translated: CASNPKLGLLEQFF.

V usage is TRBV27 and J usage is TRBJ2-3; 7 nucleotides match TRBD2. The germline V gene encodes CDR1 MNHEY and CDR2 SMNVEV (reference sequence). This CDR3 spans 15 amino acids. V lost 5 bases, J lost 4 bases, and 9 bases stayed unmatched. The CDR3 here is CASSRSGGVADTQYF. CDR3 sequence (DNA): TGTGCCAGCAGTCGTAGTGGGGGGGTGGCAGATACGCAGTATTTT.

This sequence joins TRBV23-1 and TRBJ2-7, with TRBD1 matching 7 bases. TRBV23-1 is identified as an open reading frame with a role that is uncertain. With 4 bases clipped from V and 4 bases from J, the junction kept 7 bases outside the gene matches. The CDR3 loop spans 14 amino acids. Here the CDR3 DNA reads TGCGCCAGCAGTCTACGGGACAGTCAATACGAGCAGTACTTC. This encodes CASSLRDSQYEQYF.

This chain uses TRBV6-5 with TRBJ1-1; a weak D match, TRBD1 (5 bases). Trimming stripped 11 bases from V and 6 bases from J, with 13 bases between. The CDR3 runs to 11 residues. Germline V CDR1 and CDR2: MNHEY, SVGAGI. The CDR3 loop reads CASEGPSEAFF. DNA of the CDR3: TGTGCCTCTGAGGGGCCCTCTGAAGCTTTCTTT.

The CDR3 bases are TGTGCCAGCAGCCCAACAGGGCGCGAGCAGTACGTC. It yields the protein CASSPTGREQYV. The chain carries TRBV7-9 and TRBJ2-7; TRBD1 is a possible D gene (6 bases). CDR3 size: 12 residues. Trimming removed 5 bases at V and 6 bases at J, with 11 bases between. The germline gives CDR1 SEHNR, CDR2 FQNEAQ (reference sequence).

This clonotype occurred a few times. The chain combines TRBV9 with TRBJ1-2; TRBD1 matches 7 bases. The germline V gene has CDR1 SGDLS and CDR2 YYNGEE. The length of the CDR3 is 19 residues. The J segment lost 3 bases and the V segment lost 3 bases, leaving 20 bases of the junction unmatched. The CDR3 DNA sequence: TGTGCCAGCAGCGAGTGGGTTGGGGGACAGACCGGGGAAGACTATGGCTACACCTTC. Its translation: CASSEWVGGQTGEDYGYTF.

This clonotype was recorded a few times. The CDR3 nucleotides are TGTGCCAGCAGTCCGGGATACGTGCAGCCCCAGCATTTT. It is translated as CASSPGYVQPQHF. This sequence joins TRBV12-3 or TRBV12-4 and TRBJ1-5, with D hard to call. The CDR3 totals 13 residues. Trimming took 5 bases from V and 7 from J, leaving 12 bases between them.